This TCR beta chain was identified during a study of response to subunit inactivated influenza vaccine. Study-wide results and limits: T cells newly recruited by each seasonal influenza vaccination are few, the authors suggested.

Details on this clonotype: Antigen unknown.

TCRdb recomputed calls from the RT-PCR reads with MiXCR, one row per CDR3 protein. The data contain 500,000 to 600,000 distinct CDR3 sequences, approximately 17% of them singletons. Germline V gene lookup returns CDR1 SNHLY and CDR2 FYNNEI. The CDR3 totals 16 residues. V was clipped by 2 bases and J by 0 bases; unmatched bases: 3. V gene TRBV2 combines with J gene TRBJ2-7, with 11 bases identical to TRBD2. The specimen comprised CD4+ T cells sorted from PBMCs, sampled roughly 24 months after vaccination. The sequence derives from a man between 50 and 75 years old who received an inactivated influenza vaccine. The DNA for the CDR3 is TGTGCCAGCAGTGAACGGACTAGCGGGCTCTCCTACGAGCAGTACTTC. This codes for CASSERTSGLSYEQYF.